Given below is one T cell receptor beta chain in context. Trimming cost V 4 bases and J 0 bases; bases outside gene matches: 3. There are 14 residues in the CDR3. Germline CDR1 reads SQVTM; CDR2 reads ANQGSEA. This entry comes from a study of blood T cell repertoires in COVID-19. As for the study in general: COVID-19 samples collected from the United States, Italy and Spain covered acute and convalescent phases.

Seattle enrolled patients during active infection and tracked them longitudinally. Original analysis: It was from reference gene primer amplification that nucleated cell counts were estimated. Some clones are missing from TCRdb's copy, which holds only in-frame ones; the method was immunoSEQ multiplex PCR. V and J calls and clone size follow that table, whereas D and trimming were derived from the DNA. The sample contains approximately 290,000 clones, approximately 83% of which appear only once. The sequencing input was peripheral blood. V and J are TRBV29-1 and TRBJ2-1, with TRBD2 identical over 7 bases. This receptor was obtained from an older person with COVID-19, enrolled during active disease. The CDR3 nucleotides are TGCAGCGTTGGCCCTAGCGGCTCCTACAATGAGCAGTTCTTC. Translation gives CSVGPSGSYNEQFF.